Each of the 20 T cell receptor beta chains below was sequenced from the same sample in a study of CD8+ T cells in alopecia areata. Treatment given: oral pan-JAK inhibitor, 5-10 mg twice daily. RNA was extracted and reverse transcribed into cDNA as the sequencing template. Some clones are missing from TCRdb's copy, which holds only in-frame ones; the method was immunoSEQ multiplex PCR. The sample consists of more than 95,000 clones, 85% to 90% of them appearing once. The input for sequencing was CD8+ T cells sorted from blood, taken at week 34, from a patient treated with tofacitinib. The receptors come from a human donor with alopecia areata.

The chain joins TRBV5-7 to TRBJ2-3; D is perhaps TRBD2 (6 bases). TRBV5-7 has ORF status, its function being uncertain. CDR3 length: 13 residues. The V and J ends lost 2 bases and 8 bases respectively, with 12 bases between them. This CDR3 reads CASSLRREGTQYF. The CDR3 DNA sequence: TGTGCCAGCAGCTTACGGCGGGAAGGTACGCAGTATTTT.

The V gene is TRBV6-1, the J gene TRBJ2-4, with 7 bases fitting TRBD1. Germline CDR1 reads MNHNS; CDR2 reads SASEGT. The CDR3 sequence is 17 residues long. The V and J ends lost 3 bases and 9 bases, in that order; junction bases with no gene match: 17. In DNA, the CDR3 is TGTGCCAGCAGTGATACAGGGGCCGCCCCTTTCCTCGCCATTCAGTACTTC. Protein sequence: CASSDTGAAPFLAIQYF.

V and J are TRBV7-9 and TRBJ1-2, with a weak D call TRBD1 (6 bases). Deletions cut 4 bases from V and 4 bases from J, with 19 bases between. The length of the CDR3 is 16 residues. Germline CDR1 is SEHNR and CDR2 is FQNEAQ (reference sequence). The CDR3 reads CASSYGDTLPLYGYTF. CDR3 DNA sequence: TGTGCCAGCAGCTACGGGGACACCTTGCCCCTCTATGGCTACACCTTC.

The CDR3 protein is CASSIGTSGSPYEQYF. The CDR3 DNA follows: TGTGCCAGTAGTATTGGGACTAGCGGGAGCCCCTACGAGCAGTACTTC. The chain combines TRBV19 with TRBJ2-7, with TRBD2 matching 14 bases. The V segment lost 3 bases and the J segment 2 bases; nucleotides outside the gene matches: 3. This CDR3 is 16 amino acids long. Germline V lookup: CDR1 LNHDA, CDR2 SQIVND (reference sequence).

The CDR3 DNA reads TGTGCCAGCAGTTATTCTTCCCGGACCTACGAGCAGTACTTC. Encoded protein: CASSYSSRTYEQYF. The genes are TRBV6-5 and TRBJ2-7; D gene unclear. V gave up 3 bases and J gave up 2 bases, with 11 bases separating them. Germline loops: CDR1 MNHEY, CDR2 SVGAGI. CDR3 length: 14 residues.

The rearrangement links TRBV27 to TRBJ1-1; a weak D match, TRBD1 (6 bases). This CDR3 contains 13 residues. The V end was cut by 6 bases, the J end by 5 bases, with 13 bases between. Per the germline V gene, CDR1 is MNHEY and CDR2 is SMNVEV (reference sequence). The CDR3 sequence: CASRWGQSTEAFF. For the CDR3, the DNA is TGTGCCAGCAGATGGGGGCAGAGTACTGAAGCTTTCTTT.

This clone occurred a few times. The chain has TRBV30 and TRBJ2-7; TRBD1 or TRBD2 may be the D gene (5 bases each). The CDR3 contains 13 residues. The germline V and J ends were trimmed by 8 bases and 0 bases, with 14 bases remaining between them. Germline V gives CDR1 GTSNPN, CDR2 SVGIG (reference sequence). The CDR3 spells CALTGTLSYEQYF. The CDR3 nucleotides are TGTGCCCTCACGGGGACCCTCTCCTACGAGCAGTACTTC.

The gene calls are TRBV25-1 and TRBJ1-4; weak D call: TRBD1 (5 bases). The CDR3 runs to 13 residues. V lost 2 bases, J lost 7 bases, and 8 bases lay in between. Germline-derived CDR1 and CDR2 are MGHDK and SYGVNS. CDR3 amino acids: CASSEIGGEKLFF. CDR3 bases: TGTGCCAGCAGTGAAATCGGGGGTGAAAAACTGTTTTTT. Using reference TRBV25-1 and TRBJ1-4 for the parts outside the CDR3, the full variable domain is EADIYQTPRYLVIGTGKKITLECSQTMGHDKMYWYQQDPGMELHLIHYSYGVNSTEKGDLSSESTVSRIRTEHFPLTLESARPSHTSQYLCASSEIGGEKLFFGSGTQLSVL.

The chain links TRBV5-4 to TRBJ2-7, with unresolved D. The CDR3 sequence is 14 residues long. CDR1 is SGHNT and CDR2 is YYREEE in the germline V gene (reference sequence). The V end lost 0 bases, the J end lost 5 bases, and 12 bases lay between the germline ends. The CDR3 DNA reads as TGTGCCAGCAGCTTGGGACTGAAGGCCCACGAGCAGTACTTC. Translated, it gives CASSLGLKAHEQYF.

The rearrangement uses TRBV27 and TRBJ2-1, with TRBD2 matching 11 bases. CDR1 and CDR2 from the germline V gene are MNHEY and SMNVEV (reference sequence). This CDR3 has 14 residues. V gave up 8 bases and J gave up 5 bases; unmatched junction bases: 5. The chain's CDR3 is CASVAGGPDNEQFF. The CDR3, as DNA: TGTGCCAGCGTAGCGGGAGGGCCGGACAATGAGCAGTTCTTC.

The chain employs TRBV9 and TRBJ2-1, with TRBD2 identical over 7 bases. Germline V gene lookup returns CDR1 SGDLS and CDR2 YYNGEE. J was trimmed by 2 bases and V by 1 base; bases with no gene match: 9. The length of the CDR3 is 17 residues. The CDR3 nucleotides are TGTGCCAGCAGCGTACGGAGCGGCGGGAGTACCTACAATGAGCAGTTCTTC. Protein: CASSVRSGGSTYNEQFF. The full variable domain, completed using reference TRBV9 and TRBJ2-1, is DSGVTQTPKHLITATGQRVTLRCSPRSGDLSVYWYQQSLDQGLQFLIQYYNGEERAKGNILERFSAQQFPDLHSELNLSSLELGDSALYFCASSVRSGGSTYNEQFFGPGTRLTVL.

The chain has TRBV7-3 and TRBJ2-3, with 7 bases identical to TRBD1. CDR3 length: 14 amino acids. Per the germline V gene, CDR1 is SGHTA and CDR2 is FQGTGA. The V and J ends lost 1 base and 4 bases, in that order; junction bases with no gene match: 2. CDR3 in amino acids: CASSLRGGADTQYF. The CDR3 coding sequence is TGTGCCAGCAGCTTAAGAGGGGGCGCAGATACGCAGTATTTT.

The chain recombines TRBV7-9 with TRBJ2-7; D tentatively fits TRBD1 or TRBD2 (6 bases each). The germline gives CDR1 SEHNR, CDR2 FQNEAQ (reference sequence). Trimming stripped 1 base from V and 3 bases from J, with 10 bases between. This CDR3 has 14 residues. The CDR3: CASSLEGGGYEQYF. The CDR3 coding sequence is TGTGCCAGCAGCTTAGAGGGGGGCGGCTACGAGCAGTACTTC.

The genes are TRBV6-5 and TRBJ2-5; D gene ambiguous. The CDR3 runs to 14 residues. V was trimmed by 0 bases and J by 5 bases, leaving 10 bases between them. CDR1 MNHEY and CDR2 SVGAGI come from the germline V gene. The CDR3 nucleotides are TGTGCCAGCAGTTACTCCGGGCCCGGGGAGACCCAGTACTTC. This sequence encodes CASSYSGPGETQYF.

The V and J genes are TRBV6-1 and TRBJ2-6; D possibly corresponds to TRBD1 (6 bases). Germline V gene sequence: CDR1 MNHNS, CDR2 SASEGT. The CDR3 has 14 residues. Trimming took off 6 bases at V and 4 bases at J, with 10 bases between the two ends. The DNA for the CDR3 is TGTGCCAGCAGCCCAGGGGCAGGGGCCAACGTCCTGACTTTC. Translating gives CASSPGAGANVLTF.

This clone was picked up one time. The CDR3: CSVEDLQGTNTEAFF. CDR3 DNA: TGCAGCGTTGAAGATTTGCAGGGGACGAACACTGAAGCTTTCTTT. The V and J genes are TRBV29-1 and TRBJ1-1; D might be TRBD1 (6 bases). Between the trimmed V and J ends, which lost 0 bases and 1 base, there was a span of 12 bases. The germline CDR1 and CDR2 sequences are SQVTM and ANQGSEA. This CDR3 is built from 15 residues.

The chain links TRBV9 to TRBJ2-2, with 7 positions matching TRBD2. V lost 4 bases, J lost 4 bases, and 16 bases stayed unmatched. The CDR3 consists of 18 residues. Germline V gene sequence: CDR1 SGDLS, CDR2 YYNGEE. CDR3 region: CASSQPLLAYRGTGELFF. CDR3 in DNA: TGTGCCAGCAGCCAACCGTTACTAGCGTATAGGGGCACCGGGGAGCTGTTTTTT.

J is TRBJ2-5 and V is TRBV6-1; D is perhaps TRBD2 (5 bases). V gave up 5 bases and J gave up 1 base, with 14 bases separating them. Germline CDR1 reads MNHNS; CDR2 reads SASEGT. The CDR3 runs 15 residues. The CDR3, as DNA: TGTGCCAGCAGTAGCGGACGGGCCCTCCAAGAGACCCAGTACTTC. Encoded protein: CASSSGRALQETQYF.

The chain joins TRBV7-8 to TRBJ2-3; D remains unclear. V lost 5 bases and J 2 bases, leaving 8 bases between the germline ends. Germline assignment: CDR1 SGHVS and CDR2 FQNEAQ. The CDR3 covers 13 residues. The CDR3 sequence: CASSPPDTDTQYF. DNA for the CDR3: TGTGCCAGCAGCCCGCCGGACACAGATACGCAGTATTTT.

The CDR3 loop reads CASSFDRGGEQFF. The DNA of the CDR3 is TGTGCCAGCAGCTTCGACAGGGGAGGAGAGCAGTTCTTC. The rearrangement joins TRBV7-9 to TRBJ2-1, with 8 bases matching TRBD1. Germline V gives CDR1 SEHNR, CDR2 FQNEAQ (reference sequence). After removal of 3 bases from V and 10 bases from J, the junction contained 5 bases not matched to a gene. The CDR3 has 13 amino acids.